This TCR beta chain appears in the sequencing data of a study of human T cells and chemical hapten exposure. Overall study: How much TCR each sample yielded varied, mostly because pooled library volumes differed slightly.

As regards this clonotype: What it binds is not known.

The time point denotes: patch test 2, 6 weeks after DPC sensitization. The treatment: therapeutic diphenylcyclopropenone sensitization with weekly scalp DPC. From the RACE reads, TCRdb called clonotypes with MiXCR, one entry per CDR3 protein. The repertoire has more than 90,000 distinct CDR3 sequences, over 9.5% of them found once; the top ten carry more than 3%. Study findings and constraints: Compared with pre-sensitization or healthy control sets, expanded TCRs clustered more. Correlating positively with patch test score were the PT1 expanded TCR counts. TCRs above 1 in 1000 frequency did not change with DPC sensitization.

The starting material was whole blood, obtained in connection with sensitization to the hapten diphenylcyclopropenone (DPC). The sequence came from a woman in her forties with alopecia areata. Some clones in this sample may be carry-over from other donors' samples.

The CDR3 sequence: CASSERGRGSSGANVLTF. CDR3 nucleotides: TGTGCCAGCAGTGAAAGAGGCAGGGGGTCTTCTGGGGCCAACGTCCTGACTTTC. This sequence joins TRBV6-1 and TRBJ2-6; 7 bases align to TRBD1. There are 18 residues in the CDR3. Trimming cost V 2 bases and J 1 base; bases outside gene matches: 8. From germline, CDR1 is MNHNS and CDR2 SASEGT.